The 24 T cell receptor beta chains in this list originate from one sample, sequenced in a study of breast tumors, draining lymph nodes, adjacent tissues. TCRdb processed the multiplex PCR reads anew with MiXCR; each CDR3 protein has one entry. The sample contains 200,000 to 250,000 distinct CDR3 sequences, less than 40% of which appear only once. Axillary draining lymph nodes of breast cancer patients supplied the node samples. The source material was axillary lymph node tissue. The receptors come from a female donor with breast cancer. Some clones in this sample may be carry-over from other donors' samples.

The rearrangement uses TRBV2 and TRBJ1-2, with TRBD1 identical over 7 bases. Trimming at V came to 6 bases and at J to 4 bases, leaving 5 bases not matched to a gene. Germline values: CDR1 SNHLY, CDR2 FYNNEI. The CDR3 has 13 residues. In nucleotides, the CDR3 is TGTGCCAGCAGGTGGGACAGATTCTATGGCTACACCTTC. Its protein is CASRWDRFYGYTF.

This clonotype was counted many times. The chain recombines TRBV9 with TRBJ1-5; 10 positions agree with TRBD1. The trim removed 4 bases at V and 2 bases at J, leaving 9 bases unmatched. The CDR3 consists of 17 residues. The germline gives CDR1 SGDLS, CDR2 YYNGEE. This CDR3 is CASSPDDRGLGNQPQHF. The DNA of the CDR3 is TGTGCCAGCAGCCCGGACGACAGGGGGCTTGGCAATCAGCCCCAGCATTTT.

This chain joins TRBV6-6 and TRBJ1-5, with a possible D match to TRBD1 (6 bases). Germline V lookup: CDR1 MNHNY, CDR2 SVGAGI (reference sequence). CDR3 length equals 19 residues. V was shortened by 0 bases and J by 1 base, with 19 bases between the two germline ends. The CDR3 coding sequence is TGTGCCAGCAGTTACTCGAAGGAACAGGGTTTAAACAGCAATCAGCCCCAGCATTTT. Protein: CASSYSKEQGLNSNQPQHF.

This clonotype has a count of ten or more. The chain joins TRBV29-1 to TRBJ2-7; D possibly corresponds to TRBD2 (5 bases). The V end lost 3 bases, the J end lost 3 bases, and 12 bases lay between the germline ends. Germline V gene lookup returns CDR1 SQVTM and CDR2 ANQGSEA. The CDR3 extends over 13 amino acids. CDR3 bases: TGCAGCGTTGATCGAGGGCAAGACTACGAGCAGTACTTC. Translated: CSVDRGQDYEQYF.

V gene TRBV19 combines with J gene TRBJ1-3; D perhaps matches TRBD1 (5 bases). The CDR3 spans 15 residues. Trimming shortened V by 11 bases and J by 0 bases, and 17 bases separated the two germline ends. In germline, CDR1 is LNHDA, CDR2 SQIVND (reference sequence). The DNA of the CDR3 is TGTGCCGTAGAGACTGACAGAATCTCTGGAAACACCATATATTTT. As protein: CAVETDRISGNTIYF.

This sequence joins TRBV2 and TRBJ2-4; TRBD2 matches 13 bases. Germline trimming cut 3 bases from V and 0 bases from J; bases unmatched to any gene: 8. The CDR3 has 19 residues. Germline values: CDR1 SNHLY, CDR2 FYNNEI. The CDR3 reads CASSEDSGLAGLAKNIQYF. Written as DNA, the CDR3 is TGTGCCAGCAGTGAGGACTCGGGACTAGCGGGACTAGCCAAAAACATTCAGTACTTC.

This clonotype was observed once. V is TRBV5-1 and J is TRBJ1-3; 12 bases match TRBD1. CDR1 SGHRS and CDR2 YFSETQ come from the germline V gene. J gave up 3 bases and V 4 bases, and 8 bases lay outside the gene matches. The CDR3 contains 17 residues. The CDR3 region is CASSVRDRGRVGNTIYF. The CDR3 DNA is TGCGCCAGCAGCGTCCGGGACAGGGGGCGCGTTGGAAACACCATATATTTT.

V usage is TRBV7-8 and J usage is TRBJ2-7; 9 bases map to TRBD1. Germline V gives CDR1 SGHVS, CDR2 FQNEAQ. Germline trimming cut 0 bases from V and 3 bases from J; bases unmatched to any gene: 12. The CDR3 consists of 18 residues. The CDR3 loop reads CASSLAFPQGANRYEQYF. The CDR3 nucleotides are TGTGCCAGCAGCTTAGCGTTCCCACAGGGGGCAAATCGCTACGAGCAGTACTTC.

This clonotype has ten or more counts. The chain joins TRBV9 to TRBJ2-7; D gene unclear. With 1 base removed from V and 4 bases from J, the gap between germline ends came to 3 bases. Per the germline V gene, CDR1 is SGDLS and CDR2 is YYNGEE. This CDR3 region has 11 residues. CDR3 coding DNA: TGTGCCAGCAGCGTAAAGTACGAGCAGTACTTC. It is translated as CASSVKYEQYF.

Regarding this clonotype: The junction departs from the called germline gene at one end, perhaps through a read error. DNA of the CDR3: TGTGCCAGCAACCGGGCTCCCTTAGCTGTGGGGAACACTGGGGAGCTGTTTTTT. Translating gives CASNRAPLAVGNTGELFF. The genes are TRBV11-3 and TRBJ2-2; D unclear. This CDR3 spans 18 amino acids. Germline V gene sequence: CDR1 SGHNT, CDR2 YENEEA.

The V gene is TRBV7-3, the J gene TRBJ2-5; possible D gene TRBD2, 6 bases. V was cut by 5 bases and J by 4 bases, with 11 bases left in between. Germline V gives CDR1 SGHTA, CDR2 FQGTGA. The CDR3 contains 13 residues. CDR3 loop: CASSKGGGETQYF. CDR3 DNA sequence: TGTGCCAGCAGCAAGGGAGGTGGAGAGACCCAGTACTTC.

This clonotype was detected many times. The J gene is TRBJ2-5, the V gene TRBV7-8; 9 bases match TRBD1. In germline, CDR1 is SGHVS, CDR2 FQNEAQ. The length of the CDR3 is 15 residues. J gave up 4 bases and V 6 bases, and 9 bases lay outside the gene matches. CDR3: CASRDRGWGGETQYF. Written as DNA, the CDR3 is TGTGCCAGCAGGGACAGGGGATGGGGGGGAGAGACCCAGTACTTC.

This rearrangement joins TRBV5-1 to TRBJ1-1, with unresolved D. The CDR3 consists of 13 residues. The germline gives CDR1 SGHRS, CDR2 YFSETQ. V lost 4 bases and J lost 1, with 8 bases in between. CDR3 in amino acids: CASSETGNTEAFF. The CDR3 DNA is TGCGCCAGCAGCGAGACGGGGAACACTGAAGCTTTCTTT.

A remark on this clonotype: This is likely a read error, given that the CDR3 carries no conserved phenylalanine or tryptophan at its end. Because the CDR3's place on the DNA is in doubt, the DNA is left out and the CDR3 is given as listed by TCRdb. V is TRBV20-1 and J is TRBJ2-5. Including both end residues, the CDR3 is 8 amino acids long. Germline V gene sequence: CDR1 DFQATT, CDR2 SNEGSKA (reference sequence). The CDR3 region is CSARDPTQ.

This clonotype has ten or more counts. V gene TRBV19 combines with J gene TRBJ1-5, with D perhaps matching TRBD1 (5 bases). Trimming pared 7 bases from V and 2 bases from J, leaving 18 bases between. This CDR3 has 16 residues. Per germline, CDR1 LNHDA and CDR2 SQIVND (reference sequence). CDR3 sequence (DNA): TGTGCCAGTACCCCCGCGGGGGTCTGGGGCAATCAGCCCCAGCATTTT. Amino acids: CASTPAGVWGNQPQHF.

The gene calls are TRBV6-1 and TRBJ2-5, with D maybe TRBD1 (5 bases). Trimming took off 11 bases at V and 1 base at J, with 14 bases between the two ends. The germline V gene has CDR1 MNHNS and CDR2 SASEGT. The CDR3 is made up of 13 amino acids. The CDR3, as DNA: TGTGCCGCAAGCCCAGGGATCCAAGAGACCCAGTACTTC. Translated: CAASPGIQETQYF.

This clonotype was found a few times. The rearrangement links TRBV19 to TRBJ2-5; TRBD2 matches 11 bases. Per germline, CDR1 LNHDA and CDR2 SQIVND (reference sequence). The V segment lost 3 bases and the J segment 5 bases; nucleotides outside the gene matches: 5. The CDR3 runs 15 residues. The chain's CDR3 is CASSILAGGWETQYF. CDR3 bases: TGTGCCAGTAGTATTCTAGCGGGAGGCTGGGAGACCCAGTACTTC.

J is TRBJ2-5 and V is TRBV28, with TRBD2 matching 8 bases. The CDR3 covers 14 residues. Germline V gene lookup returns CDR1 MDHEN and CDR2 SYDVKM. J gave up 5 bases and V 3 bases, and 5 bases lay outside the gene matches. CDR3 amino acids: CASSLRGAGETQYF. The CDR3 nucleotides are TGTGCCAGCAGTTTGCGGGGGGCAGGGGAGACCCAGTACTTC.

This clonotype was recorded at least ten times. The J gene is TRBJ2-3, the V gene TRBV20-1; D is perhaps TRBD2 (5 bases). V lost 5 bases to trimming and J lost 4 bases, with 7 bases between them. Germline values: CDR1 DFQATT, CDR2 SNEGSKA (reference sequence). The CDR3 is 11 residues long. The CDR3 here is CSALAPDTQYF. CDR3 nucleotide sequence: TGCAGTGCTCTAGCCCCAGATACGCAGTATTTT.

This clonotype came up many times. The V gene is TRBV29-1, the J gene TRBJ2-3; 11 positions match TRBD2. Per the germline V gene, CDR1 is SQVTM and CDR2 is ANQGSEA. This CDR3 is built from 15 residues. V lost 7 bases, J lost 2 bases, and 8 bases stayed unmatched. The CDR3 region is CSATTSGALTDTQYF. The CDR3, as DNA: TGCAGCGCTACGACTAGCGGGGCCCTCACAGATACGCAGTATTTT.

This chain connects TRBV24-1 to TRBJ2-3; 9 nucleotides line up with TRBD1. CDR1 KGHDR and CDR2 SFDVKD come from the germline V gene. There are 16 residues in the CDR3. The junction had 11 bases not matched to a gene; V was cut back by 5 bases and J by 6 bases. In DNA, the CDR3 is TGTGCCACCAGTGCTAGCCGGACAGGGGATTGGGATACGCAGTATTTT. It specifies CATSASRTGDWDTQYF.

This clonotype has a single count. This sequence joins TRBV28 and TRBJ1-6, with D uncertain. Germline CDR1 MDHEN, CDR2 SYDVKM. The CDR3 runs to 15 residues. Trimming removed 6 bases from V and 7 bases from J, with 16 bases in between. The chain's CDR3 is CASSKPREGNSPLHF. The DNA for the CDR3 is TGTGCCAGCAGCAAGCCCCGGGAGGGAAATTCACCCCTCCACTTT.

This clonotype was seen many times. The V and J genes are TRBV12-3 or TRBV12-4 and TRBJ2-7; TRBD2 aligns across 15 bases. Trimming removed 6 bases from V and 1 base from J; junction bases left unmatched: 7. The CDR3 is 17 residues long. The CDR3 DNA sequence: TGTGCCAGCAGCTCCGGACTAGCGGGAGGGCCGTCCTACGAGCAGTACTTC. It yields the protein CASSSGLAGGPSYEQYF.

As to this clonotype: This may be a read error: a much more frequent sequence differs by one nucleotide. The chain carries TRBV20-1 and TRBJ1-3; D is possibly TRBD1 (5 bases). Per the germline V gene, CDR1 is DFQATT and CDR2 is SNEGSKA (reference sequence). The V gene lost 0 bases and the J gene lost 2 bases, with 14 bases spanning the gap. The CDR3 has 16 amino acids. The DNA for the CDR3 is TGCAGTGCTAGAGATGCTATGGGGCCCCCTGGAAACACCATATATTTT. Its protein product is CSARDAMGPPGNTIYF.